What follows describes a single T cell receptor (beta chain). Germline CDR1 and CDR2: GTSNPN and SVGIG (reference sequence). The CDR3 has 11 amino acids. V lost 2 bases and J 5 bases, leaving 6 bases between the germline ends. Here immunoSEQ multiplex PCR was the method, and the copy in TCRdb shows in-frame clones only, minus some. The sample includes about 190,000 clones, 70% to 85% of them seen just once. This entry is derived from a study of blood T cell repertoires in COVID-19. The specimen was peripheral blood. The gene calls are TRBV30 and TRBJ1-2; D is undetermined. The TCR originated in a woman between 45 and 65 years old with acute or convalescent COVID-19. In nucleotides, the CDR3 is TGTGCCTGGAGTATCAGGTATGGCTACACCTTC. As protein: CAWSIRYGYTF. The whole variable domain, filled in from reference TRBV30 and TRBJ1-2, reads SQTIHQWPATLVQPVGSPLSLECTVEGTSNPNLYWYRQAAGRGLQLLFYSVGIGQISSEVPQNLSASRPQDRQFILSSKKLLLSDSGFYLCAWSIRYGYTFGSGTRLTVV.